The TCR beta chain under discussion was sequenced for a study of cytomegalovirus exposure and HLA in healthy donors. Background on the study: Per a later analysis, the approximately 620 first-cohort and 120 validation repertoires shared one platform. Study-wide points: Rare TCR sequences dominated, though some public TCRs recurred in many donors. Diagnosis of cytomegalovirus status made by the classifier reportedly showed high specificity and sensitivity.

As to this clone: Its antigen is still unknown.

Between the trimmed V and J ends, which lost 2 bases and 3 bases, there was a span of 8 bases. This CDR3 is 13 amino acids long. The germline V gene has CDR1 SGHKS and CDR2 YYEKEE (reference sequence). TCRdb keeps only in-frame clones here, not all; method: immunoSEQ multiplex PCR. This sample has over 150,000 clones, with roughly 89% found just once. V gene TRBV5-5 combines with J gene TRBJ1-2; D is perhaps TRBD1 (6 bases). This TCR was sampled from a young woman in good health and CMV-seropositive. The sequenced sample consisted of PBMCs. CDR3 in DNA: TGTGCCAGCAGCTTTCCAGGGGACTATGGCTACACCTTC. Its protein product is CASSFPGDYGYTF.